The subject of this entry is one T cell receptor beta chain. These data are taken from a study of blood T cell repertoires in COVID-19. On the study more broadly: Material from acute and convalescent COVID-19 was sourced from the United States, Italy and Spain. Sample material is recorded as cDNA or gDNA derived from T cells, B-cell-depleted T cells, or PBMCs.

In the original analysis: The assay estimated nucleated cells by amplifying reference gene primers. Some clones are missing from TCRdb's copy, which holds only in-frame ones; the method was immunoSEQ multiplex PCR. That table is the source of V, J and clone size, and D and trimming were worked out from the DNA. The table lists around 200,000 clones, approximately 92% of them singletons. The V segment lost 0 bases and the J segment 0 bases; nucleotides outside the gene matches: 5. The CDR3 is 16 residues long. Germline lookup yields CDR1 SGHRS and CDR2 YFSETQ. Recruits, aged roughly 18 to 90 years, lived in about two dozen US areas.

The sequenced material came from PBMCs or T cells enriched from blood (not recorded which). This sequence was found in a woman between 35 and 50 years old with acute COVID-19. This chain joins TRBV5-1 and TRBJ1-2; 7 bases are shared with TRBD1. CDR3 bases: TGCGCCAGCAGCTTGGGAGGGGGCGCTTCTAACTATGGCTACACCTTC. Protein product: CASSLGGGASNYGYTF.